This record concerns one T cell receptor beta chain sequence. The assay was immunoSEQ multiplex PCR, and TCRdb's table has in-frame clones only and misses some. The sample holds approximately 150,000 clones, roughly nine tenths seen once. This CDR3 has 14 residues. Germline-derived CDR1 and CDR2 are LNHDA and SQIVND (reference sequence). J gave up 9 bases and V 6 bases, and 5 bases lay outside the gene matches. This sample is drawn from a study of blood T cell repertoires in COVID-19. Study overall: Material from acute and convalescent COVID-19 was sourced from the United States, Italy and Spain.

This clonotype was sampled from a human donor with COVID-19, enrolled during active disease. The donor label of this sample is uncertain. Sequencing was performed on peripheral blood. This chain uses TRBV19 with TRBJ2-1, with 13 bases aligning to TRBD2. The CDR3 spells CASSGTSGVGEQFF. DNA of the CDR3: TGTGCCAGTAGCGGGACTAGCGGGGTTGGTGAGCAGTTCTTC.